One and the same sample provided the 22 T cell receptor beta chains below, sequenced in a study of control samples from healthy donors and cancer patients. Profiling relied on immunoSEQ multiplex PCR, and the TCRdb table lists in-frame clones only, not all of them. This table holds about 63,000 clones, around 85% found once. Sequenced input: blood. The source is a man in his forties or fifties in good health.

This clone was recorded only once. The chain couples TRBV7-2 to TRBJ2-1; D is unresolved. CDR3 length: 15 amino acids. V shed 1 base and J shed 8 bases, with 15 bases lying between them. Germline V gives CDR1 SGHTA, CDR2 FQGNSA. The DNA of the CDR3 is TGTGCCAGCAGCTTAGGACCCAACACGAAGGATGAGCAGTTCTTC. Translated: CASSLGPNTKDEQFF.

The genes are TRBV11-3 and TRBJ2-7; 8 positions agree with TRBD1. Trimming at V came to 2 bases and at J to 5 bases, leaving 2 bases not matched to a gene. The CDR3 runs 13 residues. Germline-derived CDR1 and CDR2 are SGHNT and YENEEA. CDR3 nucleotide sequence: TGTGCCAGCAGCTTATCAGGGGGCCACGAGCAGTACTTC. Its translation: CASSLSGGHEQYF.

The rearrangement links TRBV9 to TRBJ2-2; weak D call: TRBD2 (6 bases). V was cut by 4 bases and J by 1 base, with 17 bases left in between. The CDR3 length is 17 residues. The germline CDR1 and CDR2 sequences are SGDLS and YYNGEE. CDR3 sequence (DNA): TGTGCCAGCAGCTTAAGAAAGGAGGGGCAGAACACCGGGGAGCTGTTTTTT. Translating it yields CASSLRKEGQNTGELFF.

V is TRBV2 and J is TRBJ2-7, with TRBD2 identical over 12 bases. Germline V CDR1 and CDR2: SNHLY, FYNNEI. The CDR3 loop spans 15 amino acids. The trim removed 4 bases at V and 3 bases at J, leaving 4 bases unmatched. DNA of the CDR3: TGTGCCAGCAGTGCTGGACTAGCGGGGAGCTACGAGCAGTACTTC. Protein: CASSAGLAGSYEQYF.

This clone appeared a few times. The rearrangement links TRBV6-5 to TRBJ1-1; D is unresolved. The CDR3 sequence is 13 residues long. V was clipped by 0 bases and J by 1 base, with 3 bases between them. Looked up from germline, CDR1 is MNHEY and CDR2 is SVGAGI. As DNA, the CDR3 is TGTGCCAGCAGTTACTCGAGGAACACTGAAGCTTTCTTT. Translated: CASSYSRNTEAFF.

The chain uses TRBV11-3 and TRBJ1-1; 10 nucleotides align to TRBD1. The germline V gene encodes CDR1 SGHNT and CDR2 YENEEA. The CDR3 runs to 15 residues. The V and J ends lost 3 bases and 5 bases, in that order; junction bases with no gene match: 6. The CDR3 is CASSFDRGRGTEAFF. The CDR3, as DNA: TGTGCCAGCAGCTTCGACAGGGGGCGCGGGACTGAAGCTTTCTTT.

This chain uses TRBV12-3 or TRBV12-4 with TRBJ1-2; D perhaps matches TRBD1 (5 bases). The CDR3 contains 13 residues. Between the trimmed V and J ends, which lost 6 bases and 4 bases, there was a span of 12 bases. DNA for the CDR3: TGTGCCAGCAGGGCTGGGACCACCTATGGCTACACCTTC. Its protein is CASRAGTTYGYTF.

Only a few counts were recorded for this clone. The V and J genes are TRBV5-6 and TRBJ2-7; D not resolved. Trimming shortened V by 0 bases and J by 3 bases, and 19 bases separated the two germline ends. This CDR3 has 17 amino acids. Per the germline V gene, CDR1 is SGHDT and CDR2 is YYEEEE. The DNA for the CDR3 is TGTGCCAGCAGCTTGGGGCCAGGTACGTGGGGATTCTACGAGCAGTACTTC. This codes for CASSLGPGTWGFYEQYF.

The V call is TRBV28, the J call TRBJ2-7; 10 bases are a match to TRBD2. CDR3 length: 13 residues. Germline assignment: CDR1 MDHEN and CDR2 SYDVKM. V lost 6 bases, J lost 5 bases, and 4 bases stayed unmatched. In DNA form, the CDR3 reads TGTGCCAGCAGGTCAGCGGGAGGGGACGAGCAGTACTTC. It is translated as CASRSAGGDEQYF.

This clone was recorded only once. The rearrangement joins TRBV7-8 to TRBJ2-7; perhaps D is TRBD1 or TRBD2 (5 bases each). Germline V CDR1 and CDR2: SGHVS, FQNEAQ. With 5 bases removed from V and 4 bases from J, the gap between germline ends came to 9 bases. This CDR3 contains 12 residues. This CDR3 is CASSPRGYEQYF. The CDR3 nucleotides read TGTGCCAGCAGCCCGAGGGGTTACGAGCAGTACTTC.

The rearrangement links TRBV18 to TRBJ2-7; 11 nucleotides match TRBD1. The CDR3 has 16 amino acids. Germline trimming cut 5 bases from V and 3 bases from J; bases unmatched to any gene: 9. CDR1 is KGHSH and CDR2 is LQKENI in the germline V gene. Here the CDR3 reads CASSSFGQGARYEQYF. CDR3 coding DNA: TGTGCCAGCTCATCATTTGGACAGGGGGCGCGCTACGAGCAGTACTTC.

The chain recombines TRBV7-8 with TRBJ1-5; TRBD1 aligns across 7 bases. Germline values: CDR1 SGHVS, CDR2 FQNEAQ. The junction had 4 bases not matched to a gene; V was cut back by 5 bases and J by 6 bases. The CDR3 has 13 residues. The CDR3 sequence is CASSPGTAQPQHF. The DNA of the CDR3 is TGTGCCAGCAGCCCCGGGACAGCTCAGCCCCAGCATTTT.

The chain is built from TRBV27 and TRBJ2-7; 7 nucleotides agree with TRBD2. Per the germline V gene, CDR1 is MNHEY and CDR2 is SMNVEV (reference sequence). CDR3 length: 15 amino acids. V gave up 5 bases and J gave up 1 base; unmatched junction bases: 8. The DNA for the CDR3 is TGTGCCAGCAGTACCCGGGAGGCAGGGTCCTACGAGCAGTACTTC. Residues: CASSTREAGSYEQYF.

The gene calls are TRBV27 and TRBJ1-1; D unclear. Trimming took 2 bases from V and 1 from J, leaving 5 bases between them. The CDR3 contains 13 residues. The germline V gene has CDR1 MNHEY and CDR2 SMNVEV (reference sequence). For the CDR3, the DNA is TGTGCCAGCAGTTTAATCGGGAACACTGAAGCTTTCTTT. This translates into CASSLIGNTEAFF.

V usage is TRBV19 and J usage is TRBJ1-2; D remains ambiguous. Per germline, CDR1 LNHDA and CDR2 SQIVND (reference sequence). Trimming removed 5 bases at V and 4 bases at J, with 20 bases between. CDR3 size: 16 residues. The CDR3 loop is CASSSIGIALIYGYTF. CDR3 nucleotides: TGTGCCAGTAGTTCGATCGGGATCGCTCTTATCTATGGCTACACCTTC.

This chain links TRBV7-9 with TRBJ1-1, with a possible D match to TRBD1 (5 bases). The CDR3 runs 12 residues. Trimming removed 6 bases at V and 3 bases at J, with 8 bases between. CDR1 is SEHNR and CDR2 is FQNEAQ in the germline V gene (reference sequence). This CDR3 reads CASRGLDTEAFF. Written as DNA, the CDR3 is TGTGCCAGCAGGGGACTAGACACTGAAGCTTTCTTT.

The J gene is TRBJ1-1, the V gene TRBV7-2; TRBD1 is a possible D gene (5 bases). Germline V gene data show CDR1 as SGHTA and CDR2 as FQGNSA. V shed 5 bases and J shed 0 bases, with 13 bases lying between them. The CDR3 is 15 residues long. Written as DNA, the CDR3 is TGTGCCAGCAGCCGGGATCCGGGGGTGAACACTGAAGCTTTCTTT. Translation: CASSRDPGVNTEAFF.

The chain carries TRBV27 and TRBJ2-1; 10 bases agree with TRBD1. Per germline, CDR1 MNHEY and CDR2 SMNVEV (reference sequence). This CDR3 region has 15 residues. V shed 4 bases, J shed 2 bases, and the junction held 2 bases outside the gene matches. The CDR3, as DNA: TGTGCCAGCAGTTCGACAGGGGGCCCCTACAATGAGCAGTTCTTC. Translated, it gives CASSSTGGPYNEQFF.

The rearrangement joins TRBV29-1 to TRBJ1-2, with D maybe TRBD1 (6 bases). CDR1 and CDR2 (germline): SQVTM, ANQGSEA. The CDR3 has 12 amino acids. V lost 5 bases and J 4 bases, leaving 11 bases between the germline ends. CDR3 coding DNA: TGCAGCGTTCAGGGGCAGGGCTATGGCTACACCTTC. Translating it yields CSVQGQGYGYTF.

The V and J genes are TRBV6-2 or TRBV6-3 and TRBJ1-1; D remains unclear. In germline, CDR1 is MNHEY, CDR2 SVGEGT. Trimming shortened V by 0 bases and J by 1 base, and 9 bases separated the two germline ends. The CDR3 totals 15 residues. DNA of the CDR3: TGTGCCAGCAGTTACTCGTGGGGATCGAACACTGAAGCTTTCTTT. Encoded protein: CASSYSWGSNTEAFF.

V is TRBV2 and J is TRBJ2-7; 9 bases are shared with TRBD2. From germline, CDR1 is SNHLY and CDR2 FYNNEI. V gave up 6 bases and J gave up 2 bases; unmatched junction bases: 5. The CDR3 covers 14 residues. CDR3 residues: CASSPGLAAYEQYF. The CDR3, as DNA: TGTGCCAGCAGCCCGGGACTAGCAGCCTACGAGCAGTACTTC.

This rearrangement joins TRBV5-1 to TRBJ2-3; D unresolved. The V gene's germline CDR1 is SGHRS and CDR2 YFSETQ. V lost 0 bases and J lost 4, with 3 bases in between. The length of the CDR3 is 12 residues. The CDR3 protein is CASSLVSDTQYF. CDR3 bases: TGCGCCAGCAGCTTGGTCTCAGATACGCAGTATTTT.